This T cell receptor (beta chain) was observed in a study of blood T cell repertoires in COVID-19. Generated by immunoSEQ multiplex PCR, the TCRdb table keeps only in-frame clones and is missing some. The data show tens of thousands of clones, with 75% to 85% seen just once and roughly 10% held by the top ten. This CDR3 comprises 15 residues. Germline loops: CDR1 SGDLS, CDR2 YYNGEE. V was cut by 0 bases and J by 0 bases, with 9 bases left in between. This clonotype originated in a man aged 50-59 years with COVID-19, enrolled during active disease. The gene calls are TRBV9 and TRBJ1-1; D is perhaps TRBD1 (6 bases). Sequenced material: peripheral blood. CDR3 sequence: CASSVEGHMNTEAFF. CDR3 sequence (DNA): TGTGCCAGCAGCGTAGAGGGACACATGAACACTGAAGCTTTCTTT.